The 28 T cell receptor beta chains in this list originate from one sample, sequenced in a study of T cell responses to AZD1222 COVID-19 vaccine. Sequencing was performed with immunoSEQ multiplex PCR; in TCRdb, only in-frame clones are kept and a portion is missing. The data hold around 99,000 clones, with about 90% observed a single time. The sample consisted of peripheral blood, taken on day 0 of AZD1222 vaccination. These receptors were collected from an adult in good health.

V usage is TRBV6-1 and J usage is TRBJ1-1; 7 bases are a match to TRBD1. Germline CDR1 and CDR2: MNHNS and SASEGT. V lost 2 bases and J lost 5; bases outside the gene matches: 8. The CDR3 contains 15 residues. The CDR3 region has the DNA TGTGCCAGCAGTGAATCGGACAGGTCGGAGACTGAAGCTTTCTTT. The encoded protein is CASSESDRSETEAFF.

This chain links TRBV10-1 with TRBJ1-1, with D perhaps matching TRBD1 (5 bases). The germline gives CDR1 WNHNN, CDR2 SYGVQD (reference sequence). Trimming pared 8 bases from V and 5 bases from J, leaving 9 bases between. This CDR3 has 11 amino acids. The CDR3: CASSQGTEAFF. The CDR3 DNA is TGCGCCAGCTCCCAGGGAACTGAAGCTTTCTTT.

This clone was seen only once. The rearrangement joins TRBV24-1 to TRBJ1-5, with TRBD1 identical over 10 bases. Germline V gene data show CDR1 as KGHDR and CDR2 as SFDVKD. Trimming took 3 bases from V and 6 from J; bases not matched to a gene: 1. The CDR3 loop spans 14 amino acids. The CDR3, as DNA: TGTGCCACCAGTGATCGACAGGGGGCTCAGCCCCAGCATTTT. Residues: CATSDRQGAQPQHF.

CDR3 sequence: CASVRGGAYNYGYTF. The CDR3 DNA reads as TGTGCCAGCGTACGGGGGGGGGCCTATAACTATGGCTACACCTTC. The rearrangement links TRBV7-2 to TRBJ1-2; tentatively, D is TRBD1 (6 bases). The V end was cut by 8 bases, the J end by 1 base, with 17 bases between. In germline, CDR1 is SGHTA, CDR2 FQGNSA. This CDR3 comprises 15 residues.

CDR3 residues: CASSVRDSTYNEQFF. The CDR3 bases are TGTGCCAGCAGCGTCCGGGACAGCACTTACAATGAGCAGTTCTTC. The V and J genes are TRBV9 and TRBJ2-1, with 7 nucleotides matching TRBD1. This CDR3 is 15 amino acids long. Germline assignment: CDR1 SGDLS and CDR2 YYNGEE. The ends lost 2 bases at V and 4 bases at J; junction bases unmatched: 6.

V is TRBV2 and J is TRBJ1-1; TRBD1 is a possible D gene (5 bases). V gave up 5 bases and J gave up 5 bases, with 12 bases separating them. Germline-derived CDR1 and CDR2 are SNHLY and FYNNEI. The CDR3 has 13 amino acids. The CDR3: CASSPGRWTEAFF. Here the CDR3 DNA reads TGTGCCAGCAGTCCAGGGAGGTGGACTGAAGCTTTCTTT.

The J gene is TRBJ1-6, the V gene TRBV27; D is perhaps TRBD1 (6 bases). Germline CDR1 and CDR2: MNHEY and SMNVEV (reference sequence). The CDR3 totals 13 residues. The V end was cut by 1 base, the J end by 13 bases, with 11 bases between. The CDR3 is CASSLWGGRPLHF. The DNA of the CDR3 is TGTGCCAGCAGTTTATGGGGGGGGCGCCCCCTCCACTTT.

The CDR3 is CAWSSGAGEQYF. CDR3 sequence (DNA): TGTGCCTGGAGTTCTGGGGCCGGGGAGCAGTACTTC. This sequence joins TRBV30 and TRBJ2-7; a possible D gene is TRBD1 (5 bases). The germline V gene encodes CDR1 GTSNPN and CDR2 SVGIG (reference sequence). V lost 2 bases and J lost 7, with 12 bases in between. CDR3 size: 12 residues. Combining the CDR3 with reference TRBV30 and TRBJ2-7 gives the whole variable domain SQTIHQWPATLVQPVGSPLSLECTVEGTSNPNLYWYRQAAGRGLQLLFYSVGIGQISSEVPQNLSASRPQDRQFILSSKKLLLSDSGFYLCAWSSGAGEQYFGPGTRLTVT.

The chain links TRBV7-2 to TRBJ1-1; maybe TRBD1 (6 bases). The CDR3 spans 14 residues. CDR1 and CDR2 (germline): SGHTA, FQGNSA. V gave up 2 bases and J gave up 7 bases, with 14 bases separating them. The CDR3 nucleotides are TGTGCCAGCAGCTTACAAGAAGGGGGGCTTGAAGCTTTCTTT. Translation: CASSLQEGGLEAFF. Supplemented by reference TRBV7-2 and TRBJ1-1, the full variable domain reads GAGVSQSPSNKVTEKGKDVELRCDPISGHTALYWYRQSLGQGLEFLIYFQGNSAPDKSGLPSDRFSAERTGGSVSTLTIQRTQQEDSAVYLCASSLQEGGLEAFFGQGTRLTVV.

The gene calls are TRBV4-2 and TRBJ1-2, with 8 positions matching TRBD1. This CDR3 has 16 amino acids. J was trimmed by 3 bases and V by 1 base; bases with no gene match: 7. Germline V gene data show CDR1 as LGHNA and CDR2 as YNFKEQ. CDR3 sequence: CASSQVGGQGHYGYTF. In nucleotides, the CDR3 is TGTGCCAGCAGCCAAGTCGGCGGACAGGGACACTATGGCTACACCTTC.

V and J are TRBV6-5 and TRBJ1-1; D uncertain. Germline CDR1 is MNHEY and CDR2 is SVGAGI. This CDR3 is 13 amino acids long. The germline V and J ends were trimmed by 3 bases and 1 base, with 6 bases remaining between them. The CDR3 DNA is TGTGCCAGCAGTTATCCAGAGAACACTGAAGCTTTCTTT. The encoded protein is CASSYPENTEAFF.

Only one count was recorded for this clone. The chain's CDR3 is CASSRDQWGNEQFF. CDR3 DNA: TGTGCCAGCAGCCGCGATCAGTGGGGGAATGAGCAGTTCTTC. The chain employs TRBV7-2 and TRBJ2-1; D might be TRBD1 or TRBD2, each matching 5 bases. Germline assignment: CDR1 SGHTA and CDR2 FQGNSA. Trimming took 5 bases from V and 7 from J, leaving 15 bases between them. CDR3 length equals 14 residues.

The rearrangement links TRBV7-9 to TRBJ2-5, with D possibly matching TRBD2 (6 bases). With 5 bases removed from V and 5 bases from J, the gap between germline ends came to 21 bases. Germline CDR1 reads SEHNR; CDR2 reads FQNEAQ (reference sequence). The CDR3 covers 16 residues. CDR3 amino acids: CASSQIETSWFETQYF. As DNA, the CDR3 is TGTGCCAGCAGCCAAATAGAGACTAGTTGGTTCGAGACCCAGTACTTC.

The rearrangement joins TRBV7-2 to TRBJ1-2; D is possibly TRBD1 (5 bases). Deletions cut 3 bases from V and 6 bases from J, with 11 bases between. In germline, CDR1 is SGHTA, CDR2 FQGNSA. The CDR3 totals 13 residues. The chain's CDR3 is CASSLVAGDGYTF. In DNA, the CDR3 is TGTGCCAGCAGCTTGGTAGCGGGGGATGGCTACACCTTC.

The chain carries TRBV5-1 and TRBJ1-1; unclear D gene. Germline CDR1 and CDR2: SGHRS and YFSETQ. V gave up 4 bases and J gave up 3 bases, with 13 bases separating them. The CDR3 totals 14 residues. In DNA, the CDR3 is TGCGCCAGCAGCCCGAGAGGAAGGGACACTGAAGCTTTCTTT. It translates to CASSPRGRDTEAFF.

This chain uses TRBV3-1 (or the pseudogene TRBV3-2) with TRBJ2-2; 11 positions agree with TRBD1. The CDR3 loop spans 19 amino acids. V lost 0 bases to trimming and J lost 7 bases; unmatched junction nucleotides: 13. Germline CDR1 is LGHDT and CDR2 is YNNKEL (reference sequence). CDR3 amino acids: CASSQDLKLGTGGFGELFF. The DNA of the CDR3 is TGTGCCAGCAGCCAAGATCTAAAGCTCGGGACAGGGGGTTTCGGGGAGCTGTTTTTT.

This chain joins TRBV7-9 and TRBJ2-7; 11 bases match TRBD2. V gave up 1 base and J gave up 4 bases; unmatched junction bases: 3. The germline gives CDR1 SEHNR, CDR2 FQNEAQ (reference sequence). The CDR3 sequence is 15 residues long. CDR3 sequence reads: CASSLDSSGGYEQYF. CDR3 nucleotide sequence: TGTGCCAGCAGCTTAGACTCTAGCGGGGGGTACGAGCAGTACTTC.

The chain combines TRBV6-5 with TRBJ1-6, with a weak D call TRBD1 (6 bases). The V gene lost 6 bases and the J gene lost 7 bases, with 16 bases spanning the gap. The CDR3 loop spans 15 amino acids. CDR1 is MNHEY and CDR2 is SVGAGI in the germline V gene. The CDR3 protein is CASSSQGWGNSPLHF. DNA of the CDR3: TGTGCCAGCAGCTCACAGGGATGGGGGAATTCACCCCTCCACTTT.

This chain joins TRBV7-2 and TRBJ2-7; 8 positions match TRBD2. The germline V gene has CDR1 SGHTA and CDR2 FQGNSA. J lost 7 bases, V lost 2 bases, and 13 bases had no gene match. The CDR3 loop spans 16 amino acids. The chain's CDR3 is CASSLLAGATLMEQYF. CDR3 nucleotide sequence: TGTGCCAGCAGCTTACTAGCGGGCGCCACATTGATGGAGCAGTACTTC.

The V call is TRBV16, the J call TRBJ1-2; tentative D call: TRBD1 (5 bases). The CDR3 length is 15 residues. Germline values: CDR1 KGHSY, CDR2 FQNENV. Trimming pared 2 bases from V and 4 bases from J, leaving 14 bases between. The CDR3 loop is CASSQTDGTTYGYTF. The CDR3 nucleotides read TGTGCCAGCAGCCAAACCGACGGGACGACCTATGGCTACACCTTC.

The rearrangement uses TRBV6-5 and TRBJ2-7, with D possibly TRBD1 on 5 matching bases. Germline-derived CDR1 and CDR2 are MNHEY and SVGAGI. The CDR3 spans 14 residues. V lost 7 bases and J lost 6, with 19 bases in between. The CDR3 DNA sequence: TGTGCCAGCAAGGGATCGGCAGGGCAGGGCGAGCAGTACTTC. Translated, it gives CASKGSAGQGEQYF.

A few counts support this clone. V gene TRBV29-1 combines with J gene TRBJ1-2, with D possibly being TRBD1 (5 bases). The CDR3 spans 15 residues. Trimming pared 7 bases from V and 7 bases from J, leaving 25 bases between. CDR1 and CDR2 from the germline V gene are SQVTM and ANQGSEA. CDR3: CSAVEFGGLTGGYTF. Here the CDR3 DNA reads TGCAGCGCTGTTGAGTTCGGGGGACTAACCGGTGGCTACACCTTC.

This chain joins TRBV7-7 and TRBJ2-3, with D possibly being TRBD1 or TRBD2 (6 bases each). CDR1 and CDR2 (germline): SSHAT, FNYEAQ (reference sequence). V shed 0 bases and J shed 4 bases, with 14 bases lying between them. The CDR3 is made up of 16 amino acids. CDR3 sequence: CASSLAAGGDSDTQYF. CDR3 DNA: TGTGCCAGCAGCTTAGCCGCCGGGGGCGATTCAGATACGCAGTATTTT.

The chain has TRBV2 and TRBJ2-3; TRBD2 agrees at 8 bases. With 4 bases clipped from V and 0 bases from J, the junction kept 3 bases outside the gene matches. The germline V gene encodes CDR1 SNHLY and CDR2 FYNNEI. This CDR3 has 15 amino acids. The CDR3 DNA is TGTGCCAGCAGTGTACAGCGGGGGAGCACAGATACGCAGTATTTT. This sequence encodes CASSVQRGSTDTQYF.

The chain has TRBV28 and TRBJ1-1; D unclear. V was cut by 6 bases and J by 3 bases, with 14 bases left in between. This CDR3 is 14 amino acids long. CDR1 and CDR2 from the germline V gene are MDHEN and SYDVKM. Here the CDR3 DNA reads TGTGCCAGCAGCCCCGGTGGGGAGCACACTGAAGCTTTCTTT. Protein: CASSPGGEHTEAFF.

The chain has TRBV7-6 and TRBJ2-5, with TRBD2 identical over 12 bases. The CDR3 is 16 amino acids. Germline CDR1 reads SGHVS; CDR2 reads FNYEAQ. Trimming cost V 5 bases and J 5 bases; bases outside gene matches: 9. CDR3 region: CASSLAKLAGGETQYF. CDR3 DNA sequence: TGTGCCAGCAGCCTGGCGAAACTAGCGGGGGGTGAGACCCAGTACTTC.

The chain joins TRBV6-2 or TRBV6-3 to TRBJ2-1; D is possibly TRBD2 (7 bases). V shed 0 bases and J shed 4 bases, with 13 bases lying between them. Germline CDR1 MNHEY, CDR2 SVGEGT. This CDR3 is built from 16 residues. This chain's CDR3 is CASSYSLAGAYNEQFF. The DNA for the CDR3 is TGTGCCAGCAGTTACTCTTTGGCGGGGGCGTACAATGAGCAGTTCTTC.

The chain joins TRBV28 to TRBJ2-7; 11 positions agree with TRBD1. CDR3 length: 16 residues. The J segment lost 2 bases and the V segment lost 5 bases, leaving 8 bases of the junction unmatched. Germline V gene sequence: CDR1 MDHEN, CDR2 SYDVKM. Here the CDR3 reads CASSGTGGDRPYEQYF. The CDR3 DNA reads as TGTGCCAGCAGTGGGACAGGGGGGGACAGGCCCTACGAGCAGTACTTC.